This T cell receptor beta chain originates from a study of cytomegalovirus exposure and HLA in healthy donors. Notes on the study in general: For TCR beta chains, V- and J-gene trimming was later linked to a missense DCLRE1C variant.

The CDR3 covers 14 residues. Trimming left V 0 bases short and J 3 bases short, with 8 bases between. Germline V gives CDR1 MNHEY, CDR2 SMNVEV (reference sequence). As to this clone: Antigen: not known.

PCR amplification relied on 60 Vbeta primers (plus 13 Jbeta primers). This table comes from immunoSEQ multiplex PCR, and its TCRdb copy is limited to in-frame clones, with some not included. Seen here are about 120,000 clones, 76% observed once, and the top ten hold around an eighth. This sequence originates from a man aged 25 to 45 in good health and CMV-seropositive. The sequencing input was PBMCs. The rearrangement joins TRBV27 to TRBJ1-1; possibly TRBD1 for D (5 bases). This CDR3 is CASSLSGVYTEAFF. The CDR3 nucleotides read TGTGCCAGCAGTTTATCAGGGGTATACACTGAAGCTTTCTTT.